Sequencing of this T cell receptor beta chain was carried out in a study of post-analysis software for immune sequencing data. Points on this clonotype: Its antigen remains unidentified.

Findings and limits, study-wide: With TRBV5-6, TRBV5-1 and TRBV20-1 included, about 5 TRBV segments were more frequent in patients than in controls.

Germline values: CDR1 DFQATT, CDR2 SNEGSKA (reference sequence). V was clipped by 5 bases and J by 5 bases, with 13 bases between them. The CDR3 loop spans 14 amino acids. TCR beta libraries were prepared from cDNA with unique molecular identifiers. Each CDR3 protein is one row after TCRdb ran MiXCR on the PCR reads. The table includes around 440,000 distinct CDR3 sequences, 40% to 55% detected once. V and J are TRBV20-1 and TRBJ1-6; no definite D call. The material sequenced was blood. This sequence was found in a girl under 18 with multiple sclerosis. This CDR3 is CSASTLANNSPLHF. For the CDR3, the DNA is TGCAGTGCTTCAACGCTTGCGAATAATTCACCCCTCCACTTT.